A selection of T cell receptor beta chains follows, all from one sample in a study of T cell responses to AZD1222 COVID-19 vaccine. Profiling relied on immunoSEQ multiplex PCR, and the TCRdb table lists in-frame clones only, not all of them. Seen here are 90,000 to 110,000 clones, 85% to 90% observed once, and the top ten hold 35% to 50%. Source: peripheral blood, taken 28 days after the second AZD1222 dose. Receptors were obtained from an adult who received the AZD1222 COVID-19 vaccine. Each CDR3 is given with its conserved first and last residue. Fields, in order: J gene, CDR3 length, V gene, D gene, clone size, CDR3 DNA, CDR3 protein. The D gene is left open where the match is weak. Clone sizes are given selectively: once, few, many, or a class where the clone is expanded.

TRBJ1-2,12,TRBV28,-,-,TGTGCCAGCACCCCAGGGAACTATGGCTACACCTTC,CASTPGNYGYTF
TRBJ1-6,12,TRBV27,TRBD1,-,TGTGCCAGCAGAGGGACAGGGCGGACCCTCCACTTT,CASRGTGRTLHF
TRBJ1-4,15,TRBV19,-,few,TGTGCCAGTAGCAAGACCCTCGCAACTAATGAAAAACTGTTTTTT,CASSKTLATNEKLFF
TRBJ2-7,16,TRBV18,TRBD2,-,TGTGCCAGCTCACCATCGGCTAGCGGGTTGGGCTACGAGCAGTACTTC,CASSPSASGLGYEQYF
TRBJ1-2,15,TRBV2,-,-,TGTGCCAGCAGTGGCGGGGCAGGGTCTGGGTATGGCTACACCTTC,CASSGGAGSGYGYTF
TRBJ2-1,14,TRBV7-3,TRBD2,once,TGTGCCAGCAGCGGGACTAGCGGTTTCAATGAGCAGTTCTTC,CASSGTSGFNEQFF
TRBJ2-5,14,TRBV5-4,-,-,TGTGCCAGCAGCTTGGCCGACTTCAAAGAGACCCAGTACTTC,CASSLADFKETQYF
TRBJ2-3,16,TRBV28,-,-,TGTGCCAGCAGTCCTGACCCCAGGGTAATCACAGATACGCAGTATTTT,CASSPDPRVITDTQYF
TRBJ1-1,14,TRBV28,-,-,TGTGCCAGCAGTTACGGGGGGCTTAACACTGAAGCTTTCTTT,CASSYGGLNTEAFF
TRBJ2-5,14,TRBV6-5,-,few,TGTGCCAGCAAAGACTTTGGGACTTGGGAGACCCAGTACTTC,CASKDFGTWETQYF
TRBJ2-1,15,TRBV5-5,TRBD2,-,TGTGCCAGCAGCTTTTCTAGCGGGACCTACAATGAGCAGTTCTTC,CASSFSSGTYNEQFF
TRBJ1-1,16,TRBV18,-,-,TGTGCCAGCTCAGACGTTAACAGGCGAATGAACACTGAAGCTTTCTTT,CASSDVNRRMNTEAFF
TRBJ2-7,17,TRBV5-6,-,once,TGTGCCAGCACCCCGGAGAACAGGGATTCACCCTCCTACGAGCAGTACTTC,CASTPENRDSPSYEQYF
TRBJ2-1,15,TRBV9,TRBD2,-,TGTGCCAGCAGCGGCCCGGGAGGAGTCAACAATGAGCAGTTCTTC,CASSGPGGVNNEQFF
TRBJ2-3,16,TRBV7-8,-,-,TGCGCCAGCAGGGCGGGGACAAGCCTTAGCACAGATACGCAGTATTTT,CASRAGTSLSTDTQYF
TRBJ2-1,12,TRBV3-1/TRBV3-2,-,-,TGTGCCAGCAGCCAGGGGGGCGGGATTCGGTTCTTC,CASSQGGGIRFF
TRBJ2-7,12,TRBV11-2,-,-,TGTGCCAGCAGCTTTATTTCTTACGAGCAGTACTTC,CASSFISYEQYF
TRBJ1-3,14,TRBV11-2,-,few,TGTGCCAGCAGCTTAGCTGGGTATGGAAACACCATATATTTT,CASSLAGYGNTIYF
TRBJ1-1,14,TRBV6-1,-,-,TGTGCCAGCAGTGATCCCTCGATGAACACTGAAGCTTTCTTT,CASSDPSMNTEAFF
TRBJ1-5,16,TRBV15,TRBD1,-,TGTGCCACCAGCATAACTTACAGGGGGTCGAATCAGCCCCAGCATTTT,CATSITYRGSNQPQHF
TRBJ2-3,12,TRBV5-4,-,once,TGTGCCAGCAGCCTAAGCACAGATACGCAGTATTTT,CASSLSTDTQYF
TRBJ1-5,14,TRBV30,-,-,TGTGCCTGGAGTGTTAAGGGAAGCAATCAGCCCCAGCATTTT,CAWSVKGSNQPQHF
TRBJ2-1,13,TRBV19,TRBD1,-,TGTGCCAGTATTGGGACAGGGTGGAATGAGCAGTTCTTC,CASIGTGWNEQFF
TRBJ2-3,16,TRBV7-3,-,-,TGTGCCAGCAGCCTCCCCGGCGGCGGCGACACAGATACGCAGTATTTT,CASSLPGGGDTDTQYF
TRBJ2-7,16,TRBV5-1,TRBD1,-,TGCGCCAGCAGCCGTGGGACGGGGACAGGGCTCTACGAGCAGTACTTC,CASSRGTGTGLYEQYF
TRBJ2-4,18,TRBV13,-,-,TGTGCCAGCAGAGTGGCAGGGGAGGATTGGGGAGCCAAAAACATTCAGTACTTC,CASRVAGEDWGAKNIQYF
TRBJ2-1,20,TRBV10-3,-,-,TGTGCCATCAGTGATGTTGGGCAGGGGTGGAGAGGGGCTAAGGGCAATGAGCAGTTCTTC,CAISDVGQGWRGAKGNEQFF
TRBJ1-2,13,TRBV18,-,-,TGTGCCAGCTCACGAGAAGGGTCGGAGCGCTACACCTTC,CASSREGSERYTF
TRBJ2-3,15,TRBV5-1,-,once,TGCGCCAGCAGCCGCTGGGACATCGTCACAGATACGCAGTATTTT,CASSRWDIVTDTQYF
TRBJ1-1,13,TRBV5-6,-,-,TGTGCCAGCAGCTTGGGGGAGAAGACTGAAGCTTTCTTT,CASSLGEKTEAFF
TRBJ2-7,14,TRBV14,-,-,TGTGCCAGCAGCCAAGACAGGGCTACGTACGAGCAGTACTTC,CASSQDRATYEQYF
TRBJ2-7,12,TRBV7-6,TRBD2,-,TGTGCCAGCAGCTCCGGGGGGGACGAGCAGTACTTC,CASSSGGDEQYF
TRBJ2-2,15,TRBV6-1,-,-,TGTGCCAGCAGGCAGGAGGTGCAGGGCATCCGGGAGCTGTTTTTT,CASRQEVQGIRELFF
TRBJ2-1,16,TRBV9,-,-,TGTGCCAGCAGCGCCGCCGGGAGACTAGTTCCCCATGAGCAGTTCTTC,CASSAAGRLVPHEQFF
TRBJ1-2,13,TRBV12-3/TRBV12-4,TRBD1,-,TGTGCCAGCAGTATGACAGGGGGCGATGGCTACACCTTC,CASSMTGGDGYTF
TRBJ2-1,14,TRBV28,-,-,TGTGCCAGCAGTCTCGGAGGGGCCTACAATGAGCAGTTCTTC,CASSLGGAYNEQFF
TRBJ2-2,16,TRBV7-9,-,-,TGTGCCAGCAGCTTAGGACTAGGGGCGAACACCGGGGAGCTGTTTTTT,CASSLGLGANTGELFF
TRBJ1-5,16,TRBV5-1,TRBD1,once,TGCGCCAGCAGCCCGGACAGGCCATTTAGCAATCAGCCCCAGCATTTT,CASSPDRPFSNQPQHF
TRBJ2-7,14,TRBV10-3,-,-,TGTGCCATCAGTGGCCCCAAGGAAACCTACGAGCAGTACTTC,CAISGPKETYEQYF
TRBJ1-4,17,TRBV28,-,-,TGTGCCAGCAGTTTAATGTTCTCGGGGCTTTCCAATGAAAAACTGTTTTTT,CASSLMFSGLSNEKLFF
TRBJ2-1,15,TRBV5-4,TRBD2,-,TGTGCCAGCAGCCGAACTAGCGGAACTTACAATGAGCAGTTCTTC,CASSRTSGTYNEQFF
TRBJ2-6,13,TRBV13,-,-,TGTGCCAGCAGCGAACAGGAGGCCAACGTCCTGACTTTC,CASSEQEANVLTF
TRBJ2-7,16,TRBV6-2/TRBV6-3,-,-,TGTGCCAGCAGTTATGGGTGGTGGCAGGGCTCCTACGAGCAGTACTTC,CASSYGWWQGSYEQYF
TRBJ1-4,14,TRBV5-1,TRBD1,once,TGCGCCAGCAGCCAGGACAGGGAGGGTGAAAAACTGTTTTTT,CASSQDREGEKLFF
TRBJ2-7,13,TRBV9,-,-,TGTGCCAGCAGCGTAGGTTTAAGCTACGAGCAGTACTTC,CASSVGLSYEQYF
TRBJ1-6,15,TRBV7-2,-,-,TGTGCCAGCAGCTTAAATTCAGGTTATAATTCACCCCTCCACTTT,CASSLNSGYNSPLHF
TRBJ1-2,14,TRBV9,-,-,TGTGCCAGCAGCGTGCTACAGGATAACTATGGCTACACCTTC,CASSVLQDNYGYTF
TRBJ2-1,15,TRBV5-1,-,-,TGCGCCAGCAGCTTGGTGGCAGGGGGGTACAATGAGCAGTTCTTC,CASSLVAGGYNEQFF
TRBJ1-4,16,TRBV9,TRBD1,-,TGTGCCAGCAGCGAGGGGACAGGGGGCTTTTACGAAAAACTGTTTTTT,CASSEGTGGFYEKLFF
TRBJ2-5,15,TRBV15,TRBD2,-,TGTGCCACCAGCATCGCTGGCGGGGGACAAGAGACCCAGTACTTC,CATSIAGGGQETQYF
TRBJ2-2,20,TRBV28,TRBD1,-,TGTGCCAGCAGTTTCCCAGCCATGGGCAGGGGGCGCAGAAACACCGGGGAGCTGTTTTTT,CASSFPAMGRGRRNTGELFF